This T cell receptor beta chain was identified in a study of OX40 agonist ivuxolimab in advanced cancers. Turning to the study itself: Among those enrolled, mean age was approximately 62 years (range roughly 23 to 85) and 82.7% were male. Three patients, one with hepatocellular carcinoma and two with cutaneous melanoma, responded partially.

Study results and limitations: CD4+ and CD8+ blood T cells expanded clonally by week 6 at 0.1 to 3.0 mg/kg. It was not determined which antigens were specifically recognized by the peripheral T cells that had undergone clonal expansion.

The table came from immunoSEQ multiplex PCR; TCRdb's copy has only in-frame clones and leaves some out. Here the sample spans about 51,000 clones, around 77% being singletons. Per germline, CDR1 KGHSH and CDR2 LQKENI. The trim removed 6 bases at V and 0 bases at J, leaving 10 bases unmatched. This CDR3 contains 17 residues. This clone has only a few counts. Antigen: not known. The sequencing used CD4+ or CD8+ T cells sorted from blood, collected in a trial of the OX40 agonist ivuxolimab. The chain employs TRBV18 and TRBJ2-7, with 11 bases identical to TRBD2. The TCR sequence derives from an adult with an advanced solid tumor such as melanoma, head and neck, liver or kidney cancer. This chain's CDR3 is CASSQLAGVPNSYEQYF. The CDR3 DNA reads as TGTGCCAGCTCGCAACTAGCGGGAGTCCCCAACTCCTACGAGCAGTACTTC.